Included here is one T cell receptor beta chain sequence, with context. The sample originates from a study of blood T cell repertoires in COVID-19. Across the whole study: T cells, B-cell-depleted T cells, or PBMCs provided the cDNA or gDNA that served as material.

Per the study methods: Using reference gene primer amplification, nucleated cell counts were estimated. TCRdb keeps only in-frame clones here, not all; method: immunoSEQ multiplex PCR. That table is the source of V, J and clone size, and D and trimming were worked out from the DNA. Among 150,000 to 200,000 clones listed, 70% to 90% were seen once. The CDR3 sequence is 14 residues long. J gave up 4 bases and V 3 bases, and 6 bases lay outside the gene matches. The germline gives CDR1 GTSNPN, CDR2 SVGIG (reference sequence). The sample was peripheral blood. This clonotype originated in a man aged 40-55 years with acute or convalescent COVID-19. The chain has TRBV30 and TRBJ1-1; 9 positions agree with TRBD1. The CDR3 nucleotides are TGTGCCTGGAGACCGGGACAGGGAAGCACTGAAGCTTTCTTT. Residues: CAWRPGQGSTEAFF.